The T cell receptor (beta chain) under discussion was sequenced for a study of cytomegalovirus exposure and HLA in healthy donors. Of note for this clone: The antigen is undetermined.

The study, taken as a whole, reports: From TCR beta sequences, most subjects' HLA-A and HLA-B alleles were reportedly predicted accurately. At a 0.05 false discovery rate, a later analysis found roughly 17,000 TCR beta sequences to be associated with HLA alleles. Many donors carried some public TCRs, although rarity characterized most TCR sequences. Analysis was performed later, and it showed HLA-associated TCR beta chains to be more clonally expanded than equally common others.

In the PCR, 60 Vbeta and 13 Jbeta primers were used. Sequencing used immunoSEQ multiplex PCR; TCRdb keeps in-frame clones, though not all of them. Among more than 150,000 clones listed, around four fifths were seen once. The length of the CDR3 is 15 residues. J lost 5 bases, V lost 5 bases, and 11 bases had no gene match. Germline CDR1 reads SEHNR; CDR2 reads FQNEAQ (reference sequence). The sequencing input was PBMCs. The TCR sequence derives from a male donor in good health and CMV-seronegative. This sequence joins TRBV7-9 and TRBJ2-7; 8 nucleotides align to TRBD1. CDR3 in DNA: TGTGCCAGCAGCGGGACACAGGGGGTATTCGACGAGCAGTACTTC. Encoded protein: CASSGTQGVFDEQYF. The full variable domain, in which reference TRBV7-9 and TRBJ2-7 provide the parts outside the CDR3, is DTGVSQNPRHKITKRGQNVTFRCDPISEHNRLYWYRQTLGQGPEFLTYFQNEAQLEKSRLLSDRFSAERPKGSFSTLEIQRTEQGDSAMYLCASSGTQGVFDEQYFGPGTRLTVT.